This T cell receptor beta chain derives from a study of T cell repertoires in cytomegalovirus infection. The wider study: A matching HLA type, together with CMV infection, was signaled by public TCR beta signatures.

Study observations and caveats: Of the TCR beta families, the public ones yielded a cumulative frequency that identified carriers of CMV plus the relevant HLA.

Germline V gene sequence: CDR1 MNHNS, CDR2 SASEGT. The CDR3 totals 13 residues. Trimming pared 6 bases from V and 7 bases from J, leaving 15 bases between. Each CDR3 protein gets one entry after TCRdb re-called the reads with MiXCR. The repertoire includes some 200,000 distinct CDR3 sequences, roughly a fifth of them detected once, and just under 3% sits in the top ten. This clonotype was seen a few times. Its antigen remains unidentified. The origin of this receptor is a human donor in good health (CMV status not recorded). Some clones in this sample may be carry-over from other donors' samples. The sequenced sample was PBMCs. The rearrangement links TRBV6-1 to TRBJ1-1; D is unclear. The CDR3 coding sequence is TGTGCCAGCAGCCTTGCAGGCGCGGGTGAAGCTTTCTTT. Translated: CASSLAGAGEAFF.